This T cell receptor (beta chain) was obtained from a study of cytomegalovirus exposure and HLA in healthy donors. Study-level results: TCR beta V- and J-gene trimming, according to a later analysis, was linked to a missense DCLRE1C variant. About 87% or about 30% of the time was how often most TCR beta V segments were productive, according to an earlier analysis. The number of N-insertions in an Asian-associated ancestry cluster was reportedly below the approximately 600-donor mean in a later analysis. Some V segments, including TRBV6-2 and TRBV6-3, were excluded as indistinguishable.

The germline CDR1 and CDR2 sequences are SGHRS and YFSETQ. V shed 4 bases, J shed 9 bases, and the junction held 6 bases outside the gene matches. The length of the CDR3 is 14 residues. The PCR contained 60 Vbeta and 13 Jbeta primers. Measured with immunoSEQ multiplex PCR; TCRdb has only the in-frame clones, and not every one. The data show 130,000 to 150,000 clones, about three quarters seen once. On this clone itself: The antigen remains undetermined.

Sequencing used PBMCs. The sequence was collected from a man younger than 30 in good health and CMV-seronegative. The V and J genes are TRBV5-1 and TRBJ1-6; 8 bases are a match to TRBD1. CDR3 DNA sequence: TGCGCCAGCAGCCTCGACAGGGGAGGTTCACCCCTCCACTTT. This sequence encodes CASSLDRGGSPLHF.